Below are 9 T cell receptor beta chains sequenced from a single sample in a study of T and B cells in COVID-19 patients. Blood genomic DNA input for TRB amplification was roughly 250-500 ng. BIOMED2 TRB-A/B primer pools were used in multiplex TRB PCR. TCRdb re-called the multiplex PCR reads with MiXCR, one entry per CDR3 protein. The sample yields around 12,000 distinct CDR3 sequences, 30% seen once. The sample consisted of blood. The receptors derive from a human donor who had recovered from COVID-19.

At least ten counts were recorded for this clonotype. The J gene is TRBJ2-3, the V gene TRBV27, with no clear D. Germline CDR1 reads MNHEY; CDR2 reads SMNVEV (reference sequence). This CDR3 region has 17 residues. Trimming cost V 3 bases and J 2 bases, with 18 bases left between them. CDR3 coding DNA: TGTGCCAGCAGTTTGAGACGGACGGTGGCGGTCACAGATACGCAGTATTTT. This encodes CASSLRRTVAVTDTQYF.

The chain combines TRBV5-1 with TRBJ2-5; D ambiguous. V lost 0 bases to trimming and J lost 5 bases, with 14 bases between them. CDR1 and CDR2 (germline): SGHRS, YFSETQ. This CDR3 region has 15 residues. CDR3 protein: CASSLGQALGETQYF. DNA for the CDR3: TGCGCCAGCAGCTTGGGACAAGCACTTGGGGAGACCCAGTACTTC.

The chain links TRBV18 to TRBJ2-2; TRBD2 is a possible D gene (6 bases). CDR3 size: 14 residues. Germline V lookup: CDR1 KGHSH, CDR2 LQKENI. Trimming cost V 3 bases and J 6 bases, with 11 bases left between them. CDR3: CASSPGGSSGELFF. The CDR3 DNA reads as TGTGCCAGCTCACCGGGGGGTTCGTCCGGGGAGCTGTTTTTT.

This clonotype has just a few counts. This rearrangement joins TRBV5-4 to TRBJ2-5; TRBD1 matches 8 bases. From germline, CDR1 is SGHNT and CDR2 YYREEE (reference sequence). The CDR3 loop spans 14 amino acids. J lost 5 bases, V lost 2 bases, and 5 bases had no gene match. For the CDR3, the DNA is TGTGCCAGCAGCTTTGCAGGGGGCTCGGAGACCCAGTACTTC. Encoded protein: CASSFAGGSETQYF.

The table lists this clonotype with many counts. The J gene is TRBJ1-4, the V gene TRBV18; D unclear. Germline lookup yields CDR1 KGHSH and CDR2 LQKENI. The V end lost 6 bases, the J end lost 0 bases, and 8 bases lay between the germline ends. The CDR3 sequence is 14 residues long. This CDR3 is CASSPGTTNEKLFF. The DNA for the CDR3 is TGTGCCAGCTCGCCGGGAACAACTAATGAAAAACTGTTTTTT.

CDR3 nucleotides: TGTGCCAGCAGCCCCCTATGGGGAAAACAAGAGACCCAGTACTTC. It specifies CASSPLWGKQETQYF. The chain employs TRBV7-2 and TRBJ2-5, with D unclear. The CDR3 runs 15 residues. Between the trimmed V and J ends, which lost 5 bases and 2 bases, there was a span of 15 bases. CDR1 and CDR2 (germline): SGHTA, FQGNSA.

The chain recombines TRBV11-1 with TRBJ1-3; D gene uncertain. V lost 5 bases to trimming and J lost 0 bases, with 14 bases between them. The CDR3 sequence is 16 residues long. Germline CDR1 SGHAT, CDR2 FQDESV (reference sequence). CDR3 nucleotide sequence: TGTGCCAGCAGCCTCGAAGGTATGGTCTCTGGAAACACCATATATTTT. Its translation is CASSLEGMVSGNTIYF.

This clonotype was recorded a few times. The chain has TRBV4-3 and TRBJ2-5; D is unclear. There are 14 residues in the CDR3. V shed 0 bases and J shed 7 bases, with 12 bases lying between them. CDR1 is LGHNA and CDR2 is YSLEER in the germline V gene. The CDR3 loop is CASSQDRTEWTQYF. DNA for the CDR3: TGCGCCAGCAGCCAAGACCGAACAGAGTGGACCCAGTACTTC.

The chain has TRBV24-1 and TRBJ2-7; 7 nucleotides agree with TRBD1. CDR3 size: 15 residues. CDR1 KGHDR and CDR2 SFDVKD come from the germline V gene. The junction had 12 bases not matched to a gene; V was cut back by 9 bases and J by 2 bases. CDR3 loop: CATSFGQASTYEQYF. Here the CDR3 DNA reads TGTGCCACCTCTTTCGGACAGGCTTCGACCTACGAGCAGTACTTC.